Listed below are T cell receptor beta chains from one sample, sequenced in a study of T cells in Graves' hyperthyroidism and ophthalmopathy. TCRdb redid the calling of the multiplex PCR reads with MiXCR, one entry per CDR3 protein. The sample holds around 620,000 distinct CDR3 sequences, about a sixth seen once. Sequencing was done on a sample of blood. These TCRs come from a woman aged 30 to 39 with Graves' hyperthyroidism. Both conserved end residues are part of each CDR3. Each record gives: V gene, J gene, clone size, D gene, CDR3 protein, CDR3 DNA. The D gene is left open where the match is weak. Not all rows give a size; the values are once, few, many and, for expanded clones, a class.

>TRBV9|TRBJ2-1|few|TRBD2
CASSVSAGVPLNEQFF
TGTGCCAGCAGCGTCTCAGCGGGAGTCCCCTTAAATGAGCAGTTCTTC
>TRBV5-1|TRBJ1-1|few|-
CASSPSRAGVNTEAFF
TGCGCCAGCAGCCCTAGCCGGGCAGGAGTGAACACTGAAGCTTTCTTT
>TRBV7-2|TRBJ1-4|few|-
CASQIRGGTNEKLFF
TGTGCCAGCCAGATCAGGGGAGGAACTAATGAAAAACTGTTTTTT
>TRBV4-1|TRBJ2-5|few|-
CASSHTAQETQYF
TGCGCCAGCAGCCATACAGCCCAAGAGACCCAGTACTTC
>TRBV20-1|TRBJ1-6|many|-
CSVSSELELNSPLHF
TGCAGTGTCAGTTCGGAATTGGAACTCAATTCACCCCTCCACTTT
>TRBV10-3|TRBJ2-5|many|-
CAISGRGQETQYF
TGTGCCATCAGTGGAAGGGGCCAAGAGACCCAGTACTTC
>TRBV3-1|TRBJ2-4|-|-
CASRTGGLAKNIQYF
TGTGCCAGCCGTACTGGGGGTCTAGCCAAAAACATTCAGTACTTC
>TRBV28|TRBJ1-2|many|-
CASKQKHYGYTF
TGTGCCAGTAAACAGAAACACTATGGCTACACCTTC
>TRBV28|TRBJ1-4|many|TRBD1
CASGGQASNEKLFF
TGTGCCAGCGGGGGACAGGCGTCTAATGAAAAACTGTTTTTT
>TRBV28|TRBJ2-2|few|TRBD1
CASSPLADRGAGELFF
TGTGCCAGCAGTCCCCTGGCGGACAGGGGGGCCGGGGAGCTGTTTTTT
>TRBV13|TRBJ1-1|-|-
CASSLKPEAFF
TGTGCCAGCAGCTTAAAACCTGAAGCTTTCTTT
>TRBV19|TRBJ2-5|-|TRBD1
CASRDRGRSRETQYF
TGTGCCTCAAGGGACAGGGGGCGTTCGAGGGAGACCCAGTACTTC
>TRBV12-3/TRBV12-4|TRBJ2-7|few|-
CASRAGFTYEQYF
TGTGCCAGCAGGGCCGGGTTTACCTACGAGCAGTACTTC
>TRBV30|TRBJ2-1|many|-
CAWNKPIYNEQFF
TGTGCCTGGAATAAGCCGATCTACAATGAGCAGTTCTTC
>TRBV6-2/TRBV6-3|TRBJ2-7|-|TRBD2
CASSPGLAGEVYEQYF
TGTGCCAGCAGTCCCGGACTAGCGGGAGAGGTCTACGAGCAGTACTTC
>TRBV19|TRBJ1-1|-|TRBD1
CASHRGGSTEAFF
TGTGCCAGCCACAGGGGCGGAAGCACTGAAGCTTTCTTT
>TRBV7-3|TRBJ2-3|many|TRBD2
CASSLTSGSTDTQYF
TGTGCCAGCAGCTTAACTAGCGGGAGCACAGATACGCAGTATTTT
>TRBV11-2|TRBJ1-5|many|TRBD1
CASSSTGGWNQPQHF
TGTGCCAGCAGCTCAACAGGGGGATGGAATCAGCCCCAGCATTTT
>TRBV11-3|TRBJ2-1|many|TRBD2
CASSSFDLAGGQSEQFF
TGTGCCAGCAGCTCCTTCGACCTAGCGGGAGGGCAATCTGAGCAGTTCTTC
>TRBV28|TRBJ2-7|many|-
CASSLRTEPSSYEQYF
TGTGCCAGCAGCCTCCGGACAGAGCCCTCTTCCTACGAGCAGTACTTC
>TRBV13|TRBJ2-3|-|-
CASSFEGSGDTQYF
TGTGCCAGCAGCTTCGAGGGAAGTGGAGATACGCAGTATTTT
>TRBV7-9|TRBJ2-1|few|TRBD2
CASSDGTSGGSYNEQFF
TGTGCCAGCAGCGACGGGACTAGCGGGGGCTCCTACAATGAGCAGTTCTTC
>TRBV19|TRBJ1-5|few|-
CASSGRSVGNQPQHF
TGTGCCAGCTCTGGGAGATCAGTAGGCAATCAGCCCCAGCATTTT
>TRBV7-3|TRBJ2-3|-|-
CASSLTGDGTDTQYF
TGTGCCAGCAGCTTAACGGGGGATGGCACAGATACGCAGTATTTT
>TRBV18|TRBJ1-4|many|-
CASSPGPNEKLFF
TGTGCCAGCTCACCAGGGCCAAATGAAAAACTGTTTTTT
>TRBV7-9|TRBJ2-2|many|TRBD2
CASSLVSGRTSGRSAGELFF
TGTGCCAGCAGCTTAGTTTCCGGTCGGACTAGCGGGAGGAGTGCCGGGGAGCTGTTTTTT
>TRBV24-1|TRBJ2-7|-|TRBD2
CAAGTSSYEQYF
TGTGCCGCTGGGACTAGCTCTTACGAGCAGTACTTC
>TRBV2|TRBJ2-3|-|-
CASSPGINTDAQYF
TGTGCCAGCAGCCCCGGGATTAACACAGATGCGCAGTATTTT
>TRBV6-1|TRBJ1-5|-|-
CASNPGPRVGNQPQHF
TGTGCCAGCAACCCAGGCCCCAGGGTTGGCAATCAGCCCCAGCATTTT
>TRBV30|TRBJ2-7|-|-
CAWSAPSGVWDYEQYF
TGTGCCTGGAGTGCCCCCTCTGGCGTCTGGGACTACGAGCAGTACTTC
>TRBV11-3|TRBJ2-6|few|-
CASSPRNTGLSSGANVLTF
TGTGCCAGCAGCCCTAGAAACACGGGACTGAGCTCTGGGGCCAACGTCCTGACTTTC
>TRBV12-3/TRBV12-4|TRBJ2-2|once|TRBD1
CASSLVGGLTGELFF
TGTGCCAGCAGTTTGGTAGGGGGCTTAACCGGGGAGCTGTTTTTT
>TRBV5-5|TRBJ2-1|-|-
CASSLVGQGHNEQFF
TGTGCCAGCAGCTTGGTGGGGCAGGGACACAATGAGCAGTTCTTC
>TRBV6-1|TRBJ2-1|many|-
CASSERKIADDYYNEQFF
TGTGCCAGCAGTGAGAGAAAAATAGCCGACGATTACTACAATGAGCAGTTCTTC
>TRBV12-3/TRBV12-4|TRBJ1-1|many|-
CASSFIGEAFF
TGTGCCAGCAGTTTTATCGGTGAAGCTTTCTTT
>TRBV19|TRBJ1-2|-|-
CASKRDLWTTF
TGTGCCAGTAAAAGGGATCTGTGGACCACCTTC
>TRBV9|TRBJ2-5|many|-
CASSVTTGTGETQYF
TGTGCCAGCAGCGTCACGACAGGGACTGGAGAGACCCAGTACTTC
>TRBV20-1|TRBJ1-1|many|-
CSLLTGGGWGTEAFF
TGCAGCCTACTCACCGGGGGGGGGTGGGGCACTGAAGCTTTCTTT
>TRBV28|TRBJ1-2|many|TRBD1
CATAVGQGYGYTF
TGTGCCACCGCCGTGGGACAGGGGTATGGCTACACCTTC
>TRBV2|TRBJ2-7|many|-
CASSRGMLYEQYF
TGTGCCAGCTCGCGGGGAATGCTCTACGAGCAGTACTTC
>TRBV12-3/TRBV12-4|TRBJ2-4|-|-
CASSLRHSSRQGGWAKNIQYF
TGTGCCAGCAGTTTAAGACACAGCAGCCGACAGGGAGGTTGGGCCAAAAACATTCAGTACTTC
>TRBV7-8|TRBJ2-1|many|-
CASSSYVNEQFF
TGTGCCAGCAGCTCCTATGTGAATGAGCAGTTCTTC
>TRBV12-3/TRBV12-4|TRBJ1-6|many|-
CASSWGNSPLHF
TGTGCCAGCAGTTGGGGGAATTCACCCCTCCACTTT
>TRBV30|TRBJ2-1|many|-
CAWIGVNEQFF
TGTGCCTGGATAGGGGTAAATGAGCAGTTCTTC
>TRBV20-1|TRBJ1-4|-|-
CSAPGRGNDNEKLFF
TGCAGTGCGCCCGGGAGGGGTAACGATAATGAAAAACTGTTTTTT
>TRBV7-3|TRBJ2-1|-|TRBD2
CASSQTLAGVPYNEQFF
TGCGCCAGCAGCCAGACTCTAGCGGGAGTTCCCTACAATGAGCAGTTCTTC